This T cell receptor beta chain appears in the sequencing data of a study of blood T cell repertoires in COVID-19. As for the study in general: COVID-19 samples, acute and convalescent, were from the United States, Italy and Spain. Nucleic acid was either cDNA or gDNA, and it came from T cells, B-cell-depleted T cells, or PBMCs.

As processed by the authors: From reference gene primer amplification, estimates of nucleated cell counts were derived. Sequencing was performed with immunoSEQ multiplex PCR; in TCRdb, only in-frame clones are kept and a portion is missing. V, J and clone size derive from that table, while D and trimming were established from the DNA sequence. The table has approximately 66,000 clones, about 86% seen once. V lost 4 bases and J lost 2, with 8 bases in between. Per the germline V gene, CDR1 is SNHLY and CDR2 is FYNNEI. The CDR3 is 13 amino acids. Sequencing used peripheral blood. The chain is built from TRBV2 and TRBJ2-5; D not resolved. This receptor was obtained from a man aged 50-59 years with active COVID-19. This CDR3 reads CASSVNLQETQYF. The CDR3 bases are TGTGCCAGCAGTGTTAACTTACAAGAGACCCAGTACTTC.